This TCR beta chain was recorded in a study of T cell responses to AZD1222 COVID-19 vaccine. Study-wide results and caveats: After two AZD1222 doses, spike-specific TCR breadth and depth rose versus day 0. No repertoire was sampled before or during the peak T cell response, only after it. White British donors predominated, females outnumbered males, and clonal diversity was possibly underestimated.

The assay was immunoSEQ multiplex PCR, and TCRdb's table has in-frame clones only and misses some. The sample yields approximately 220,000 clones, around 93% seen once. About this clone: Antigen: not known.

From germline, CDR1 is SGHNT and CDR2 YYREEE (reference sequence). The CDR3 sequence is 14 residues long. Trimming stripped 4 bases from V and 4 bases from J, with 14 bases between. The chain uses TRBV5-4 and TRBJ1-2; D is perhaps TRBD1 (5 bases). The TCR was taken from an adult in good health. This sample comprised peripheral blood, obtained on day 0 of MenACWY control vaccination. CDR3 coding DNA: TGTGCCAGCAGCCCCGATCAGGGTACCTATGGCTACACCTTC. It translates to CASSPDQGTYGYTF.